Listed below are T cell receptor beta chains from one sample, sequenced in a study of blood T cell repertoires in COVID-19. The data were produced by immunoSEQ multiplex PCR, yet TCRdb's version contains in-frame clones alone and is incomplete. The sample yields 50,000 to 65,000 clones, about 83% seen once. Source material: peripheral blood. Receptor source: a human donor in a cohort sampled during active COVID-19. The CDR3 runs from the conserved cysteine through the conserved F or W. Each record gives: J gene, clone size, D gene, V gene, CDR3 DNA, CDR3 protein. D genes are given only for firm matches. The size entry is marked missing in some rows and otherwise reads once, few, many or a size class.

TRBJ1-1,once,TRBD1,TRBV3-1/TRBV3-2,TGTGCCAGCAGCCGGGGACAGGGGAGGACGAACACTGAAGCTTTCTTT,CASSRGQGRTNTEAFF
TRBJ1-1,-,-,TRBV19,TGTGCCAGTAGTATCCGGGTCGTGAACACTGAAGCTTTCTTT,CASSIRVVNTEAFF
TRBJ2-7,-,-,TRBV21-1,TGTGCCAGCAGCTACTCCGGGACAGGGGTTCTTTACGAGCAGTACTTC,CASSYSGTGVLYEQYF
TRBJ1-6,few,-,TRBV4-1,TGCGCCAGCAGCCAGTCGGGTCTTAATAATTCACCCCTCCACTTT,CASSQSGLNNSPLHF
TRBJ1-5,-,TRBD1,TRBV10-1,TGCGCCAGCAGTGACTCTTATACCTGGACAGGGGGGCAGCCCCAGCATTTT,CASSDSYTWTGGQPQHF
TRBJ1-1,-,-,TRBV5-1,TGCGCCAGCAGCCCGATCAGGGCGGGGACTGAAGCTTTCTTT,CASSPIRAGTEAFF
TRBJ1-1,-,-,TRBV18,TGTGCCAGCTCTCCAAATCAGGGGTCGAACACTGAAGCTTTCTTT,CASSPNQGSNTEAFF
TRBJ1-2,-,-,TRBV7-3,TGTGCCAGCAGCTTAACCCCGCGGGTAGGGCCGGATGGCTACACCTTC,CASSLTPRVGPDGYTF
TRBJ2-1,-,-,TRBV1,TGCACCAGCAGCCAAGATAAAGCGGGGGGCCCCCAGAATGAGCAGTTCTTC,CTSSQDKAGGPQNEQFF
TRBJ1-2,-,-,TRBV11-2,TGTGCCAGCAGCTTAGATCGTAGAGGGGGTTATGGCTACACCTTC,CASSLDRRGGYGYTF
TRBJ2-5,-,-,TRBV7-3,TGTGCCAGCAGCTTGTCGGGAGCGGAGACCCAGTACTTC,CASSLSGAETQYF
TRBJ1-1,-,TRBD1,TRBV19,TGTGCCAGTAGGCTTCCTTTCCCCCACGTCAGGGGGCAGAGGAACACTGAAGCTTTCTTT,CASRLPFPHVRGQRNTEAFF
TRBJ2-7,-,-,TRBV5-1,TGCGCCAGCTCGCCCTTAGGGGGAATGAAGTCCTACGAGCAGTACTTC,CASSPLGGMKSYEQYF
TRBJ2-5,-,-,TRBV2,TGTGCCAGCAGTGGTCTCTCCGGGAATGATCGGGAGACCCAGTACTTC,CASSGLSGNDRETQYF
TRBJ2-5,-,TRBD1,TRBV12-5,TGTGCTAGTTCGACACAGGGGGCTCGAGAGACCCAGTACTTC,CASSTQGARETQYF
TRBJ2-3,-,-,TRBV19,TGTGCCAGTAGTATCCGAGCGGCTAGCACAGATACGCAGTATTTT,CASSIRAASTDTQYF
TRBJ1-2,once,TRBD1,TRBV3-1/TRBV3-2,TGTGCCAGCAGCCAAGTAGGGGACAGTTGGGGCTACACCTTC,CASSQVGDSWGYTF
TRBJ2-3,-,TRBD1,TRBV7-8,TGTGCCAGCAGCCAGCCCGGGACAGGCCTAGATACGCAGTATTTT,CASSQPGTGLDTQYF
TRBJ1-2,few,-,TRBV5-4,TGTGCCAGCAGCTTGTTCGAGGCGGGTGGCTACACCTTC,CASSLFEAGGYTF
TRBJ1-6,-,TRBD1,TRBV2,TGTGCCAGCAGCTTGGACAGGGGCTCACCCCTCCACTTT,CASSLDRGSPLHF
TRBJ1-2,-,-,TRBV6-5,TGTGCCAGCAGTTACTCAAAGGGGCGAGGCTACACCTTC,CASSYSKGRGYTF
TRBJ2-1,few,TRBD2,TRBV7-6,TGTGCCAGCAGCCCACTAGCGGGGTCCTACAATGAGCAGTTCTTC,CASSPLAGSYNEQFF
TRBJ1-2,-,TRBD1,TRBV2,TGTGCCAGCAGGGGACTGAGACAGGGCCCGAAAATCTATGGCTACACCTTC,CASRGLRQGPKIYGYTF
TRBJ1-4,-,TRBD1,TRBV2,TGTGCCAGCAGACAGGGGAATGAAAAACTGTTTTTT,CASRQGNEKLFF
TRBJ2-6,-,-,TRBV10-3,TGTGCCATCAGTGAGTCGATAGCTTCTAACTCGGCGGCCAACGTCCTGACTTTC,CAISESIASNSAANVLTF
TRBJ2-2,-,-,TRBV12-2,TGTGCAAGTCGCTTATACTCCACCGGGGAGCTGTTTTTT,CASRLYSTGELFF
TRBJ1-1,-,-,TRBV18,TGTGCCAGCTCACCCTCAGGGAAGAACACTGAAGCTTTCTTT,CASSPSGKNTEAFF
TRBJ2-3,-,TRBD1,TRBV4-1,TGCGCCAGCAGCGACTCCCCCCAGGGGGCGTCGGATACGCAGTATTTT,CASSDSPQGASDTQYF
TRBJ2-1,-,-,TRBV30,TGTGCCTGGAGGTCCCCCGGGGAAGATGAGCAGTTCTTC,CAWRSPGEDEQFF
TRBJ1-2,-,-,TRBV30,TGTGCCTGGAGTGGCGGCAGGGTTAACTATGGCTACACCTTC,CAWSGGRVNYGYTF
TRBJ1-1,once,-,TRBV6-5,TGTGCCAGCAGTTACTCGAGGTCCGGGGTGAACACTGAAGCTTTCTTT,CASSYSRSGVNTEAFF
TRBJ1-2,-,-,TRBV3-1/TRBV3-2,TGTGCCAGCAGCCAAGGTGGGGCCGGGGGTGGCTACACCTTC,CASSQGGAGGGYTF
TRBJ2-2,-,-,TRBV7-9,TGTGCCATCACGCTTCTCCGGGACTCACGTTCCACCGGGGAGCTGTTTTTT,CAITLLRDSRSTGELFF
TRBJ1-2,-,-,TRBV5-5,TGTGCCAGCAGCTTGGATGGGGCTGCGATCAATGGCTACACCTTC,CASSLDGAAINGYTF
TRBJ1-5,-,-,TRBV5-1,TGCGCCAGCAGCTTAGACAGTAGCAATCAGCCCCAGCATTTT,CASSLDSSNQPQHF
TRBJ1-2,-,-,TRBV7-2,TGTGCCAGCAGCTTAGATACAGGGCCCTATGGCTACACCTTC,CASSLDTGPYGYTF
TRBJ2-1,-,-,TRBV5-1,TGCGCCAGCAGCTTGGCTGGGAGCTCCTACAATGAGCAGTTCTTC,CASSLAGSSYNEQFF
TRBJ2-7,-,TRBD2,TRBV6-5,TGTGCCAGCAGGCCCATGCTAGCGGGATACGAGCAGTACTTC,CASRPMLAGYEQYF
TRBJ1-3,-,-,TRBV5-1,TGCGCCAGCAGCTTGGGAGGCAGCCGCTCTGGAAACACCATATATTTT,CASSLGGSRSGNTIYF
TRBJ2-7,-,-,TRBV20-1,TGCAGTGCTAGGTCAGGGCACGAGCAGTACTTC,CSARSGHEQYF
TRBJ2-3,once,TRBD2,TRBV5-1,TGCGCCAGCAGCTTGGCTCTAGCGGATATCGGGGATACGCAGTATTTT,CASSLALADIGDTQYF
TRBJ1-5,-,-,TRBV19,TGTGCCAGTAGTATCCTGGATGGGGCAGCACAGCCCCAGCATTTT,CASSILDGAAQPQHF
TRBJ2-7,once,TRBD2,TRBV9,TGTGCCAGCAGCTTACAAGCGGGATCAAGCTACGAGCAGTACTTC,CASSLQAGSSYEQYF